This T cell receptor beta chain was captured in a study of blood T cell repertoires in COVID-19. The overall study: The origin of the acute and convalescent COVID-19 samples was the United States, Italy and Spain.

In this sample, this clone turned up once. In germline, CDR1 is SGDLS, CDR2 YYNGEE. The CDR3 consists of 14 residues. Trimming took off 2 bases at V and 3 bases at J, with 12 bases between the two ends. Produced via immunoSEQ multiplex PCR; TCRdb's table is partial and in-frame only. Seen here are 90,000 to 100,000 clones, around nine tenths observed once, and the top ten hold 5% to 5.5%. The TCR comes from a man aged 50 or older with acute or convalescent COVID-19. The chain is built from TRBV9 and TRBJ2-7, with D possibly TRBD1 on 5 matching bases. The sample consisted of peripheral blood. The CDR3 nucleotides read TGTGCCAGCAGCGTGACAGCCGTCGACTACGAGCAGTACTTC. It codes for CASSVTAVDYEQYF.